This T cell receptor beta chain came from a study of radiotherapy plus CTLA-4 blockade in lung cancer. Details on this clone: The antigen is unknown.

Notes on the study in general: After treatment with radiotherapy plus ipilimumab, TCR clones that came from the tumor expanded in blood.

Assay: immunoSEQ multiplex PCR; the TCRdb copy retains only in-frame clones and omits some. Among around 86,000 clones, less than 90% were seen once, and the ten largest hold around 0.76%. The V end was cut by 1 base, the J end by 7 bases, with 14 bases between. CDR3 length: 16 residues. Germline-derived CDR1 and CDR2 are MNHNS and SASEGT. The chain couples TRBV6-1 to TRBJ1-6, with D tentatively TRBD1 (5 bases). The TCR originated in a human donor with non-small cell lung cancer who had stable disease on radiotherapy plus ipilimumab. The source was peripheral blood, collected from a patient treated with radiotherapy plus ipilimumab. CDR3 nucleotides: TGTGCCAGCAGTGAAGGTAGTGGGGGGGGGAATTCACCCCTCCACTTT. It is translated as CASSEGSGGGNSPLHF.